The source of this T cell receptor beta chain is a study of T cell repertoires in cytomegalovirus infection. Study summary: Alongside well-studied HLA-B-restricted CMV epitopes, recently identified HLA-C-restricted CMV epitopes were also used. Matching HLA type and CMV infection were both indicated by public TCR beta signatures. Study-wide results and limits: Carriers of CMV plus the relevant HLA were identified by cumulative public TCR beta family frequency. Across the ex vivo response, the dominant clonotypes were HLA-C-restricted CMV-specific TCR beta clonotypes.

In TCRdb, the reads were re-called with MiXCR into one record per CDR3 protein. In the table there are around 900,000 distinct CDR3 sequences, 30% to 40% of which are singletons. This clonotype was seen only a few times. Its antigen remains unknown. Per the germline V gene, CDR1 is SGHTA and CDR2 is FQGNSA. Trimming shortened V by 2 bases and J by 2 bases, and 7 bases separated the two germline ends. The CDR3 consists of 14 residues. This clonotype was sampled from a human donor in good health (CMV status not recorded). Some clones in this sample may be carry-over from other donors' samples. Sequencing used cultured CD8+ T cells from PBMCs, obtained from culture after CMV antigen stimulation. The chain carries TRBV7-2 and TRBJ1-3; D call uncertain. This CDR3 is CASSLNRPGNTIYF. In nucleotides, the CDR3 is TGTGCCAGCAGCTTAAATCGGCCTGGAAACACCATATATTTT.